Detailed here is one TCR beta chain. This record belongs to a study of blood T cell repertoires in COVID-19. CDR1 is SGHVS and CDR2 is FQNEAQ in the germline V gene. The CDR3 runs to 17 residues. Losses at the gene ends were 5 bases for V and 3 bases for J; bases not matched to a gene: 14. Using immunoSEQ multiplex PCR, the repertoire was profiled, and TCRdb retains in-frame clones only, with some absent. The sample shows about 18,000 clones, about nine tenths of them seen only once. V and J are TRBV7-8 and TRBJ2-7; 9 nucleotides match TRBD1. The sequencing input was peripheral blood. This TCR derives from a man aged 50 or older with active COVID-19. In DNA form, the CDR3 reads TGTGCCAGCAGCGTAAAACAGGGGGCGCTTCCAATCTACGAGCAGTACTTC. It specifies CASSVKQGALPIYEQYF.